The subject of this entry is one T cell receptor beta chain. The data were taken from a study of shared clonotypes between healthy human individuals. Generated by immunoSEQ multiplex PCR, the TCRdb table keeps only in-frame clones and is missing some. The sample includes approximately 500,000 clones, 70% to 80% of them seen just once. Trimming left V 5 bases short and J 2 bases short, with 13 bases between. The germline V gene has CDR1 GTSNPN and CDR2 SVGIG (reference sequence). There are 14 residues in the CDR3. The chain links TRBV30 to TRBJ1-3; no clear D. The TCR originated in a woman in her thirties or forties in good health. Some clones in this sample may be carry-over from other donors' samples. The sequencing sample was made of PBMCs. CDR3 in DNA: TGTGCCTGGGAAACAGCTCTACCTGGAAACACCATATATTTT. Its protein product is CAWETALPGNTIYF.